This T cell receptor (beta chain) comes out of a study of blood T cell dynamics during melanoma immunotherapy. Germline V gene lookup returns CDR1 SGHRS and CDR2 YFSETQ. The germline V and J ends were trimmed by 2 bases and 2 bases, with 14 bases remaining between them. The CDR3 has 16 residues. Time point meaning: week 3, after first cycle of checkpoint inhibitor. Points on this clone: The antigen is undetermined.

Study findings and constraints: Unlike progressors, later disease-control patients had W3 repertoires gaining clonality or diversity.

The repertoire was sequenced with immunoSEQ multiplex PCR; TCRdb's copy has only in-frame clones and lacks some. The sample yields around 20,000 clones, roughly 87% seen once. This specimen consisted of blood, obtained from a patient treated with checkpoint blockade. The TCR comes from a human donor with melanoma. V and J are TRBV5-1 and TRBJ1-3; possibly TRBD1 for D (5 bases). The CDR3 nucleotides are TGCGCCAGCAGCTTTGTCTCCGGGACTGCTGGAAACACCATATATTTT. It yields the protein CASSFVSGTAGNTIYF.